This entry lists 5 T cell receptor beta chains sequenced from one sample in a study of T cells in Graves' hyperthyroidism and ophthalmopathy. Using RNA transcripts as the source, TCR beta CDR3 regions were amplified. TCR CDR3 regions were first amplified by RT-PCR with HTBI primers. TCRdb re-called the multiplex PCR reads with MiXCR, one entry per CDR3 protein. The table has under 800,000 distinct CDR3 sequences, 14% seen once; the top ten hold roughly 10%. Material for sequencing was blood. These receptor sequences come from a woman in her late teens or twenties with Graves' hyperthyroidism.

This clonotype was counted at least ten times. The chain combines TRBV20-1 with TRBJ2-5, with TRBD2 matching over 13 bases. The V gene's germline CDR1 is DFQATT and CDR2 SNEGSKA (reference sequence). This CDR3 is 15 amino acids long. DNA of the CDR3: TGCAGCCCGCGCGGACTAGCGGGGGAGATAAGGACCCAGTACTTC. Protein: CSPRGLAGEIRTQYF.

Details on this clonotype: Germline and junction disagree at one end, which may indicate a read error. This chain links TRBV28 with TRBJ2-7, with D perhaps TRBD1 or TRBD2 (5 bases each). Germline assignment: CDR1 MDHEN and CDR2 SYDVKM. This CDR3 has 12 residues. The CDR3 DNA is TGTGCCAGCAGTGGGACCTCCGACGAGCAGTACTTC. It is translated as CASSGTSDEQYF.

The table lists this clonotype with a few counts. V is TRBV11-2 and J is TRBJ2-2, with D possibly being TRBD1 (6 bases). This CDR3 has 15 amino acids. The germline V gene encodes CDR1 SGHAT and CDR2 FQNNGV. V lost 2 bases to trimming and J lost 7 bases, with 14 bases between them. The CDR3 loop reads CASSLWGPLNGELFF. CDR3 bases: TGTGCCAGCAGCTTATGGGGGCCCCTGAACGGGGAGCTGTTTTTT. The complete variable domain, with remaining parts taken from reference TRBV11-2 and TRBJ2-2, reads EAGVAQSPRYKIIEKRQSVAFWCNPISGHATLYWYQQILGQGPKLLIQFQNNGVVDDSQLPKDRFSAERLKGVDSTLKIQPAKLEDSAVYLCASSLWGPLNGELFFGEGSRLTVL.

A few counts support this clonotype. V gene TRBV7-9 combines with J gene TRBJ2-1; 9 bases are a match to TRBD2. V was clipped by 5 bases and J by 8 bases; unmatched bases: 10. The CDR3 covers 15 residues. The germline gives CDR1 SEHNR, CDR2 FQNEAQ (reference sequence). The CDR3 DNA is TGTGCCAGCAGCCCCCGGGGTGAGCGGGAGGATGAGCAGTTCTTC. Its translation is CASSPRGEREDEQFF.

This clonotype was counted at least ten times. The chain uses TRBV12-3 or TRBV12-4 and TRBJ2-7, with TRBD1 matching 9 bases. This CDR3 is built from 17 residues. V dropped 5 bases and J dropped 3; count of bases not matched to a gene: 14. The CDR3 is CASSPGQGISQYYEQYF. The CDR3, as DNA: TGTGCCAGCAGTCCAGGACAGGGGATTTCTCAATACTACGAGCAGTACTTC.